Presented here are 8 T cell receptor beta chains from one specimen sequenced in a study of CD8+ T cells in alopecia areata. RNA extraction and reverse transcription yielded cDNA as sequencing template. The assay was immunoSEQ multiplex PCR, and TCRdb's table has in-frame clones only and misses some. Of 100,000 to 150,000 clones detected, 35% to 40% appear once; the ten largest clones hold over 3%. Sequenced: CD4+ T cells sorted from blood. The receptors were gathered from a human donor with alopecia areata.

This chain uses TRBV7-2 with TRBJ2-2, with D uncertain. In germline, CDR1 is SGHTA, CDR2 FQGNSA. There are 11 residues in the CDR3. The germline V and J ends were trimmed by 8 bases and 3 bases, with 4 bases remaining between them. The DNA for the CDR3 is TGTGCCAGCGGGTACACCGGGGAGCTGTTTTTT. It codes for CASGYTGELFF.

The chain employs TRBV29-1 and TRBJ1-1; a possible D gene is TRBD1 (6 bases). This CDR3 has 13 amino acids. V was trimmed by 5 bases and J by 4 bases, leaving 14 bases between them. Germline values: CDR1 SQVTM, CDR2 ANQGSEA. As DNA, the CDR3 is TGCAGCGTTTCCCAACAGGGAAGCACTGAAGCTTTCTTT. The encoded protein is CSVSQQGSTEAFF.

This clone was seen a handful of times. The CDR3 sequence: CSVRQTGELFF. The CDR3 DNA sequence: TGCAGCGTTCGCCAGACCGGGGAGCTGTTTTTT. The chain recombines TRBV29-1 with TRBJ2-2; D gene uncertain. Germline V gene lookup returns CDR1 SQVTM and CDR2 ANQGSEA. The CDR3 sequence is 11 residues long. V was clipped by 5 bases and J by 5 bases, with 6 bases between them.

J is TRBJ1-2 and V is TRBV11-2; D is unresolved. This CDR3 is 13 amino acids long. The germline V and J ends were trimmed by 1 base and 1 base, with 4 bases remaining between them. Germline CDR1 SGHAT, CDR2 FQNNGV. CDR3 sequence: CASSLVVNYGYTF. The CDR3 nucleotides read TGTGCCAGCAGCTTAGTGGTTAACTATGGCTACACCTTC.

V usage is TRBV20-1 and J usage is TRBJ2-1; D remains unclear. V gave up 0 bases and J gave up 8 bases, with 5 bases separating them. This CDR3 has 11 amino acids. Germline V gene data show CDR1 as DFQATT and CDR2 as SNEGSKA (reference sequence). In DNA, the CDR3 is TGCAGTGCTAGAGATGCCGATGAGCAGTTCTTC. Encoded protein: CSARDADEQFF.

This chain connects TRBV13 to TRBJ1-2; weak D call: TRBD1 (5 bases). CDR1 is PRHDT, CDR2 FYEKMQ, per germline (reference sequence). Trimming shortened V by 1 base and J by 3 bases, and 6 bases separated the two germline ends. The CDR3 is 13 residues long. The CDR3 here is CASSLEGYYGYTF. DNA for the CDR3: TGTGCCAGCAGCTTAGAGGGGTACTATGGCTACACCTTC.

The V and J genes are TRBV7-2 and TRBJ2-7, with 8 positions matching TRBD2. The CDR3 consists of 15 residues. The germline V gene has CDR1 SGHTA and CDR2 FQGNSA. The J segment lost 2 bases and the V segment lost 5 bases, leaving 8 bases of the junction unmatched. This chain's CDR3 is CASSGSDSGTYEQYF. The CDR3 DNA is TGTGCCAGCAGCGGTTCGGATAGCGGGACCTACGAGCAGTACTTC.

The chain has TRBV6-5 and TRBJ1-2, with a possible D match to TRBD1 (5 bases). Germline CDR1 is MNHEY and CDR2 is SVGAGI. This CDR3 is built from 15 residues. The germline V and J ends were trimmed by 0 bases and 6 bases, with 14 bases remaining between them. CDR3: CASSYSGGQGNGYTF. DNA of the CDR3: TGTGCCAGCAGTTACTCGGGCGGTCAGGGTAATGGCTACACCTTC.